Shown below are 25 T cell receptor beta chains from a single sample sequenced in a study of shared clonotypes between healthy human individuals. TCRdb's copy holds only in-frame clones and misses some; the assay was immunoSEQ multiplex PCR. This table holds around 430,000 clones, 70% to 80% found once. Sequences were obtained from PBMCs. Every receptor here comes from a woman between 40 and 55 years old in good health. Some clones in this sample may be carry-over from other donors' samples.

V is TRBV28 and J is TRBJ2-7, with TRBD2 matching 7 bases. This CDR3 spans 14 amino acids. Germline CDR1 MDHEN, CDR2 SYDVKM. The junction had 6 bases not matched to a gene; V was cut back by 3 bases and J by 4 bases. The CDR3 reads CASSFEGGQYEQYF. The DNA for the CDR3 is TGTGCCAGCAGTTTCGAGGGAGGGCAGTACGAGCAGTACTTC.

This clone was detected many times. The chain has TRBV19 and TRBJ2-1, with a tentative D call TRBD2 (7 bases). The CDR3 is 15 amino acids. Germline CDR1 and CDR2: LNHDA and SQIVND (reference sequence). V dropped 6 bases and J dropped 10 bases, with 22 bases sitting between them. The CDR3 reads CASRARGGVAREQFF. The CDR3 DNA reads as TGTGCCAGTAGGGCCCGAGGGGGGGTTGCGCGGGAGCAGTTCTTC.

The chain joins TRBV19 to TRBJ1-5, with D unclear. CDR1 LNHDA and CDR2 SQIVND come from the germline V gene (reference sequence). The ends were cut back, 5 bases at V and 0 bases at J, with 8 bases in the middle. The CDR3 sequence is 14 residues long. The CDR3 sequence: CASSATNSNQPQHF. CDR3 bases: TGTGCCAGTAGTGCCACAAATAGCAATCAGCCCCAGCATTTT.

The chain joins TRBV19 to TRBJ1-1; D is unresolved. Trimming cost V 11 bases and J 3 bases, with 13 bases left between them. The CDR3 totals 12 residues. The germline V gene has CDR1 LNHDA and CDR2 SQIVND (reference sequence). CDR3 sequence reads: CAGPGIDTEAFF. CDR3 nucleotide sequence: TGTGCCGGCCCTGGGATCGACACTGAAGCTTTCTTT.

Comments on this clone: Other DNA sequences in the sample encode the same CDR3. The rearrangement links TRBV18 to TRBJ1-1; D unresolved. Germline CDR1 and CDR2: KGHSH and LQKENI. The length of the CDR3 is 13 residues. With 3 bases removed from V and 1 base from J, the gap between germline ends came to 6 bases. CDR3 coding DNA: TGTGCCAGCTCACCTCGCGGGAACACTGAAGCTTTCTTT. Translation gives CASSPRGNTEAFF.

The chain is built from TRBV27 and TRBJ1-1; 9 nucleotides match TRBD1. The CDR3 has 15 residues. Germline lookup yields CDR1 MNHEY and CDR2 SMNVEV (reference sequence). V lost 5 bases and J lost 5; bases outside the gene matches: 9. The CDR3 DNA is TGTGCCAGCAGTAGGGTAGGACAGGGGCGAACTGAAGCTTTCTTT. Translating it yields CASSRVGQGRTEAFF.

This chain joins TRBV20-1 and TRBJ2-1; a weak D match, TRBD1 (5 bases). V was cut by 2 bases and J by 9 bases, with 8 bases left in between. The CDR3 is 11 residues long. CDR1 and CDR2 (germline): DFQATT, SNEGSKA (reference sequence). DNA for the CDR3: TGCAGTGCTAGAAGGGGTCGTGAGCAGTTCTTC. Its translation is CSARRGREQFF.

As for this clone: The sample carries other DNA sequences with the same CDR3. The chain joins TRBV7-3 to TRBJ2-5; tentative D call: TRBD2 (6 bases). The V and J ends lost 5 bases and 2 bases respectively, with 9 bases between them. Germline assignment: CDR1 SGHTA and CDR2 FQGTGA. CDR3 size: 13 residues. This chain's CDR3 is CASSRGTQETQYF. Written as DNA, the CDR3 is TGTGCCAGCAGCCGCGGGACTCAAGAGACCCAGTACTTC.

This clone was picked up a small number of times. The chain combines TRBV29-1 with TRBJ1-1; D not certain. This CDR3 contains 14 residues. The V and J ends lost 2 bases and 1 base respectively, with 11 bases between them. Germline V gene data show CDR1 as SQVTM and CDR2 as ANQGSEA. CDR3 nucleotides: TGCAGCGTTGAATCTCTGGTAGGGAACACTGAAGCTTTCTTT. Amino acid sequence: CSVESLVGNTEAFF.

This clone showed up just once. The gene calls are TRBV6-5 and TRBJ1-3, with 9 nucleotides matching TRBD1. J lost 2 bases, V lost 6 bases, and 5 bases had no gene match. CDR3 size: 15 residues. Germline values: CDR1 MNHEY, CDR2 SVGAGI. The CDR3 protein is CASSTTGGTGNTIYF. The CDR3 nucleotides read TGTGCCAGCAGCACGACAGGGGGGACTGGAAACACCATATATTTT.

This chain uses TRBV19 with TRBJ2-1, with 10 bases aligning to TRBD2. The V gene end was trimmed by 4 bases and the J gene end by 5 bases; junction bases not matched to a gene: 2. The CDR3 is 14 amino acids. The germline V gene encodes CDR1 LNHDA and CDR2 SQIVND (reference sequence). The CDR3 DNA reads TGTGCCAGTAGTAAGGGACTAGCGAACAATGAGCAGTTCTTC. Translation gives CASSKGLANNEQFF.

The chain carries TRBV27 and TRBJ2-7; the D gene is possibly TRBD1 (6 bases). Germline assignment: CDR1 MNHEY and CDR2 SMNVEV (reference sequence). This CDR3 has 14 residues. V lost 5 bases and J 1 base, leaving 12 bases between the germline ends. The CDR3: CASSPSRGSYEQYF. CDR3 DNA sequence: TGTGCCAGCAGTCCAAGCAGGGGATCCTACGAGCAGTACTTC.

The gene calls are TRBV11-2 and TRBJ2-1, with TRBD2 matching over 7 bases. This CDR3 has 15 residues. Germline loops: CDR1 SGHAT, CDR2 FQNNGV. V dropped 3 bases and J dropped 4; count of bases not matched to a gene: 6. The CDR3 sequence is CASSFGGGVYNEQFF. The CDR3 DNA follows: TGTGCCAGCAGCTTCGGGGGAGGGGTGTACAATGAGCAGTTCTTC. Full variable domain (remainder filled in from reference TRBV11-2 and TRBJ2-1): EAGVAQSPRYKIIEKRQSVAFWCNPISGHATLYWYQQILGQGPKLLIQFQNNGVVDDSQLPKDRFSAERLKGVDSTLKIQPAKLEDSAVYLCASSFGGGVYNEQFFGPGTRLTVL.

V usage is TRBV5-1 and J usage is TRBJ2-7; D is perhaps TRBD2 (6 bases). V was cut by 4 bases and J by 3 bases, with 11 bases left in between. This CDR3 region has 13 residues. The germline gives CDR1 SGHRS, CDR2 YFSETQ. Here the CDR3 DNA reads TGCGCCAGCAGCCCGGAGGGGCGCTACGAGCAGTACTTC. Protein sequence: CASSPEGRYEQYF.

This clone was seen only a few times. The CDR3 DNA sequence: TGTGCCAGCAGGGTCGGCTACGAGCAGTACTTC. As protein: CASRVGYEQYF. This sequence joins TRBV6-1 and TRBJ2-7; no firm D call. CDR1 is MNHNS and CDR2 is SASEGT in the germline V gene. This CDR3 has 11 residues. The germline V and J ends were trimmed by 6 bases and 3 bases, with 6 bases remaining between them.

CDR3 DNA sequence: TGTGCCAGCAGCTTAGACGGTCCGGGGGGCAGGGGCACTGAAGCTTTCTTT. The encoded protein is CASSLDGPGGRGTEAFF. The rearrangement links TRBV11-2 to TRBJ1-1; D is possibly TRBD1 (6 bases). Trimming removed 0 bases from V and 4 bases from J, with 18 bases in between. The CDR3 contains 17 residues. Germline CDR1 reads SGHAT; CDR2 reads FQNNGV.

The rearrangement links TRBV30 to TRBJ1-3, with D perhaps matching TRBD1 (6 bases). Trimming shortened V by 2 bases and J by 4 bases, and 12 bases separated the two germline ends. Germline V gene lookup returns CDR1 GTSNPN and CDR2 SVGIG (reference sequence). The CDR3 loop spans 14 amino acids. The CDR3 region has the DNA TGTGCCTGGAGTCCGACAGGAACAGGAAACACCATATATTTT. This encodes CAWSPTGTGNTIYF.

The V call is TRBV11-3, the J call TRBJ2-5, with 13 positions matching TRBD2. The CDR3 spans 17 residues. The V gene end was trimmed by 5 bases and the J gene end by 1 base; junction bases not matched to a gene: 7. In germline, CDR1 is SGHNT, CDR2 YENEEA. CDR3 region: CASSLGTSGDPQETQYF. CDR3 nucleotide sequence: TGTGCCAGCAGCCTGGGGACTAGCGGGGACCCCCAAGAGACCCAGTACTTC.

This chain uses TRBV7-2 with TRBJ2-7; no clear D. Trimming took 5 bases from V and 3 from J, leaving 14 bases between them. This CDR3 has 14 residues. Per the germline V gene, CDR1 is SGHTA and CDR2 is FQGNSA. The CDR3 region has the DNA TGTGCCAGCAGCCCTAGTCGGTCAAACTACGAGCAGTACTTC. Protein sequence: CASSPSRSNYEQYF.

The chain employs TRBV28 and TRBJ1-5, with unresolved D. CDR3 size: 14 residues. Germline lookup yields CDR1 MDHEN and CDR2 SYDVKM. The V gene lost 3 bases and the J gene lost 7 bases, with 13 bases spanning the gap. The CDR3, as DNA: TGTGCCAGCAGTTTGGCCCCTGGTGGGCAGCCCCAGCATTTT. Translating it yields CASSLAPGGQPQHF.

A few counts support this clone. The rearrangement joins TRBV18 to TRBJ1-1; D unresolved. Germline V gene data show CDR1 as KGHSH and CDR2 as LQKENI. Trimming removed 5 bases from V and 1 base from J, with 8 bases in between. This CDR3 has 13 residues. CDR3 region: CASSEEQNTEAFF. The CDR3, as DNA: TGTGCCAGCTCAGAGGAACAGAACACTGAAGCTTTCTTT.

Turning to this clone: A much larger clone sits a single nucleotide away, making a read error possible. J is TRBJ2-7 and V is TRBV28; possible D gene TRBD1, 6 bases. The germline CDR1 and CDR2 sequences are MDHEN and SYDVKM. There are 12 residues in the CDR3. Trimming pared 5 bases from V and 3 bases from J, leaving 8 bases between. CDR3 nucleotides: TGTGCCAGCAGTGAACAGGGCTACGAGCAGTACTTC. The encoded protein is CASSEQGYEQYF. Looking up the rest from reference TRBV28 and TRBJ2-7 gives the full variable domain: DVKVTQSSRYLVKRTGEKVFLECVQDMDHENMFWYRQDPGLGLRLIYFSYDVKMKEKGDIPEGYSVSREKKERFSLILESASTNQTSMYLCASSEQGYEQYFGPGTRLTVT.

The rearrangement links TRBV2 to TRBJ1-1; the D gene is possibly TRBD1 (6 bases). The V and J ends lost 5 bases and 7 bases respectively, with 14 bases between them. CDR1 is SNHLY and CDR2 is FYNNEI in the germline V gene. There are 13 residues in the CDR3. CDR3 protein: CASSIQGGSEAFF. CDR3 DNA: TGTGCCAGCAGTATACAGGGTGGCAGTGAAGCTTTCTTT.

The chain uses TRBV7-6 and TRBJ2-7; D perhaps matches TRBD2 (7 bases). The length of the CDR3 is 15 residues. The germline CDR1 and CDR2 sequences are SGHVS and FNYEAQ. Trimming stripped 5 bases from V and 6 bases from J, with 20 bases between. The CDR3 nucleotides are TGTGCCAGCAGCCAGATGGGGGCGGGAGACGGCGAGCAGTACTTC. Translation: CASSQMGAGDGEQYF.

The sample holds one count of this clone. The sample contains more than one DNA sequence encoding this CDR3. The chain joins TRBV28 to TRBJ2-7; a possible D gene is TRBD1 (6 bases). V lost 5 bases, J lost 5 bases, and 10 bases lay in between. Germline V gene lookup returns CDR1 MDHEN and CDR2 SYDVKM. The CDR3 spans 12 residues. This chain's CDR3 is CASSLPGDEQYF. The CDR3 bases are TGTGCCAGCAGTCTACCAGGGGACGAGCAGTACTTC. The entire variable domain, with the rest obtained from reference TRBV28 and TRBJ2-7, is as follows: DVKVTQSSRYLVKRTGEKVFLECVQDMDHENMFWYRQDPGLGLRLIYFSYDVKMKEKGDIPEGYSVSREKKERFSLILESASTNQTSMYLCASSLPGDEQYFGPGTRLTVT.